Described below is a single TCR beta chain sequence and its context. TCRdb's copy holds only in-frame clones and misses some; the assay was immunoSEQ multiplex PCR. The data contain tens of thousands of clones, around 86% of them singletons. The CDR3 covers 15 residues. Looked up from germline, CDR1 is SEHNR and CDR2 is FQNEAQ (reference sequence). The V and J ends lost 4 bases and 7 bases, in that order; junction bases with no gene match: 13. This specimen belongs to a study of blood T cell repertoires in COVID-19. Study details: The samples span acute and convalescent COVID-19 from the United States, Italy and Spain.

What was sequenced was peripheral blood. This receptor was taken from a human donor in a cohort sampled during active COVID-19. This chain uses TRBV7-9 with TRBJ2-7; 7 positions agree with TRBD1. CDR3 bases: TGTGCCAGCAGCTCCCCCGGACAGGCATTCTGGGAGCAGTACTTC. It yields the protein CASSSPGQAFWEQYF.